One and the same sample provided the 22 T cell receptor beta chains below, sequenced in a study of blood T cell repertoires in COVID-19. Clones were sequenced by immunoSEQ multiplex PCR, and TCRdb holds only the in-frame ones, with some missing. The sample consists of some 100,000 clones, around four fifths of them appearing once. Sequencing used peripheral blood. Receptors originate from a man over 45 with active or convalescent COVID-19.

This chain's CDR3 is CASSGTLPKTGELFF. The DNA of the CDR3 is TGTGCCAGCAGTGGGACACTCCCTAAAACCGGGGAGCTGTTTTTT. The rearrangement links TRBV2 to TRBJ2-2; possible D gene TRBD1, 5 bases. The germline gives CDR1 SNHLY, CDR2 FYNNEI. The CDR3 extends over 15 amino acids. With 4 bases removed from V and 5 bases from J, the gap between germline ends came to 14 bases.

Comments on this clone: Other DNA sequences in the same sample also yield this CDR3. The chain carries TRBV5-1 and TRBJ2-2; D possibly corresponds to TRBD2 (6 bases). The germline CDR1 and CDR2 sequences are SGHRS and YFSETQ. V lost 7 bases and J lost 1, with 8 bases in between. The CDR3 totals 13 residues. The CDR3 loop reads CASGTGNTGELFF. CDR3 in DNA: TGCGCCAGCGGGACTGGGAACACCGGGGAGCTGTTTTTT.

The rearrangement joins TRBV28 to TRBJ2-2, with TRBD1 identical over 8 bases. Germline V gene lookup returns CDR1 MDHEN and CDR2 SYDVKM. The V segment lost 6 bases and the J segment 2 bases; nucleotides outside the gene matches: 8. CDR3 length equals 16 residues. The CDR3 DNA reads as TGTGCCAGCAGACCATCCGGACAGGGTAACACCGGGGAGCTGTTTTTT. Translated, it gives CASRPSGQGNTGELFF.

V is TRBV3-1 (or the pseudogene TRBV3-2) and J is TRBJ2-1, with D uncertain. Trimming removed 0 bases at V and 9 bases at J, with 6 bases between. The germline V gene encodes CDR1 LGHDT and CDR2 YNNKEL (reference sequence). This CDR3 contains 12 residues. CDR3 protein: CASSQDFGEQFF. CDR3 bases: TGTGCCAGCAGCCAAGATTTCGGTGAGCAGTTCTTC.

The V and J genes are TRBV7-2 and TRBJ1-1; D possibly corresponds to TRBD1 (6 bases). Trimming removed 2 bases at V and 1 base at J, with 8 bases between. Per the germline V gene, CDR1 is SGHTA and CDR2 is FQGNSA. The CDR3 sequence is 14 residues long. The CDR3 is CASSLQQGNTEAFF. The CDR3 coding sequence is TGTGCCAGCAGCTTACAACAGGGGAACACTGAAGCTTTCTTT.

This chain links TRBV5-1 with TRBJ1-1; D call uncertain. V lost 1 base, J lost 4 bases, and 11 bases lay in between. The CDR3 totals 14 residues. From germline, CDR1 is SGHRS and CDR2 YFSETQ. CDR3 DNA sequence: TGCGCCAGCAGCTTGCGGTCAGACTCCACTGAAGCTTTCTTT. Its translation is CASSLRSDSTEAFF.

This chain links TRBV11-3 with TRBJ2-7, with a weak D call TRBD2 (6 bases). Germline V gene sequence: CDR1 SGHNT, CDR2 YENEEA. Trimming shortened V by 2 bases and J by 3 bases, and 14 bases separated the two germline ends. CDR3 length: 15 amino acids. As DNA, the CDR3 is TGTGCCAGCAGCTTAAACGCTATGGGGGGCTACGAGCAGTACTTC. Translation: CASSLNAMGGYEQYF.

The chain uses TRBV5-1 and TRBJ2-2; no reliable D call. Per the germline V gene, CDR1 is SGHRS and CDR2 is YFSETQ. The V gene lost 2 bases and the J gene lost 5 bases, with 13 bases spanning the gap. This CDR3 is built from 15 residues. CDR3 DNA: TGCGCCAGCAGCTTAACACCTTCAGATACCGGGGAGCTGTTTTTT. Its protein is CASSLTPSDTGELFF. Full variable domain (missing parts from reference TRBV5-1 and TRBJ2-2): KAGVTQTPRYLIKTRGQQVTLSCSPISGHRSVSWYQQTPGQGLQFLFEYFSETQRNKGNFPGRFSGRQFSNSRSEMNVSTLELGDSALYLCASSLTPSDTGELFFGEGSRLTVL.

V is TRBV27 and J is TRBJ2-6; no clear D. Germline assignment: CDR1 MNHEY and CDR2 SMNVEV (reference sequence). Trimming took off 0 bases at V and 0 bases at J, with 3 bases between the two ends. There are 15 residues in the CDR3. The CDR3 DNA reads as TGTGCCAGCAGTTTATCTATCTCTGGGGCCAACGTCCTGACTTTC. Amino acid sequence: CASSLSISGANVLTF.

The chain has TRBV3-1 (or the pseudogene TRBV3-2) and TRBJ1-2, with a weak D call TRBD1 (5 bases). This CDR3 contains 15 residues. CDR1 and CDR2 (germline): LGHDT, YNNKEL (reference sequence). V was cut by 4 bases and J by 4 bases, with 16 bases left in between. CDR3 sequence: CASSPEWGGAYGYTF. The DNA for the CDR3 is TGTGCCAGCAGCCCGGAGTGGGGCGGGGCCTATGGCTACACCTTC.

The V gene is TRBV6-5, the J gene TRBJ2-7, with 7 bases lining up with TRBD2. The V and J ends lost 2 bases and 0 bases, in that order; junction bases with no gene match: 7. Germline V gene sequence: CDR1 MNHEY, CDR2 SVGAGI. There are 16 residues in the CDR3. The CDR3 loop is CASSYLSSGHSYEQYF. The CDR3 DNA reads TGTGCCAGCAGTTACCTTTCTAGCGGTCACTCCTACGAGCAGTACTTC.

The J gene is TRBJ2-6, the V gene TRBV25-1; D is unresolved. The germline CDR1 and CDR2 sequences are MGHDK and SYGVNS. Trimming left V 5 bases short and J 0 bases short, with 8 bases between. This CDR3 has 15 residues. In DNA form, the CDR3 reads TGTGCCAGCAGTAAAAGGAGCTCTGGGGCCAACGTCCTGACTTTC. Residues: CASSKRSSGANVLTF.

The chain recombines TRBV19 with TRBJ2-7; 7 bases are a match to TRBD1. The germline V gene encodes CDR1 LNHDA and CDR2 SQIVND (reference sequence). This CDR3 has 14 residues. Unmatched junction bases numbered 4, after V lost 3 bases and J lost 2 bases. The CDR3 loop reads CASSITGDPYEQYF. In DNA, the CDR3 is TGTGCCAGTAGTATTACAGGGGACCCCTACGAGCAGTACTTC.

V is TRBV19 and J is TRBJ1-5, with a weak D call TRBD1 (6 bases). From germline, CDR1 is LNHDA and CDR2 SQIVND (reference sequence). The V end lost 3 bases, the J end lost 2 bases, and 14 bases lay between the germline ends. This CDR3 comprises 16 residues. This chain's CDR3 is CASSILGARGNQPQHF. The CDR3 DNA reads as TGTGCCAGTAGTATTCTGGGGGCGCGGGGCAATCAGCCCCAGCATTTT.

This chain links TRBV5-1 with TRBJ2-7; D is possibly TRBD1 (7 bases). The germline V gene encodes CDR1 SGHRS and CDR2 YFSETQ. The CDR3 consists of 13 residues. Between the trimmed V and J ends, which lost 4 bases and 6 bases, there was a span of 14 bases. CDR3 sequence reads: CASSLDRDSEQYF. Here the CDR3 DNA reads TGCGCCAGCAGCCTAGACAGGGACTCCGAGCAGTACTTC.

V usage is TRBV6-1 and J usage is TRBJ1-1; D possibly corresponds to TRBD1 (5 bases). V gave up 2 bases and J gave up 1 base, with 14 bases separating them. The germline gives CDR1 MNHNS, CDR2 SASEGT. The CDR3 is 16 amino acids. The DNA of the CDR3 is TGTGCCAGCAGTGAACTCCCCGGGGGAGGGAACACTGAAGCTTTCTTT. The encoded protein is CASSELPGGGNTEAFF.

This clone has a single count. The chain is built from TRBV27 and TRBJ2-3; tentatively, D is TRBD2 (5 bases). The CDR3 consists of 16 residues. V was pared by 6 bases and J by 1 base, with 17 bases between. The germline V gene encodes CDR1 MNHEY and CDR2 SMNVEV (reference sequence). Here the CDR3 DNA reads TGTGCCAGCAGCACCGCTATCGGGATGGGCACAGATACGCAGTATTTT. As protein: CASSTAIGMGTDTQYF.

This chain uses TRBV12-3 or TRBV12-4 with TRBJ1-1; no clear D gene. The V gene lost 3 bases and the J gene lost 2 bases, with 7 bases spanning the gap. CDR3 length equals 13 residues. The CDR3 loop is CASSFRGNTEAFF. The CDR3 DNA follows: TGTGCCAGCAGTTTCCGGGGTAACACTGAAGCTTTCTTT.

V gene TRBV19 combines with J gene TRBJ1-5, with unresolved D. V was trimmed by 3 bases and J by 3 bases, leaving 12 bases between them. The germline CDR1 and CDR2 sequences are LNHDA and SQIVND (reference sequence). CDR3 size: 15 residues. For the CDR3, the DNA is TGTGCCAGTAGTATCCGTCCAGACACCAATCAGCCCCAGCATTTT. It yields the protein CASSIRPDTNQPQHF.

The chain employs TRBV11-2 and TRBJ1-2; D gene ambiguous. Germline V CDR1 and CDR2: SGHAT, FQNNGV. The ends were cut back, 0 bases at V and 8 bases at J, with 10 bases in the middle. There are 13 residues in the CDR3. The CDR3 DNA follows: TGTGCCAGCAGCTTAGATGACACCTGGGGCTACACCTTC. Protein: CASSLDDTWGYTF.

This rearrangement joins TRBV10-3 to TRBJ1-5; D might be TRBD1 (5 bases). There are 13 residues in the CDR3. Per germline, CDR1 ENHRY and CDR2 SYGVKD. V lost 0 bases, J lost 10 bases, and 10 bases lay in between. CDR3 residues: CAISESGGGPQHF. CDR3 in DNA: TGTGCCATCAGTGAGTCGGGGGGAGGTCCCCAGCATTTT.

This chain links TRBV7-8 with TRBJ2-3; 10 nucleotides match TRBD2. Germline V CDR1 and CDR2: SGHVS, FQNEAQ. Trimming at V came to 1 base and at J to 3 bases, leaving 7 bases not matched to a gene. The CDR3 runs 17 residues. CDR3 residues: CASSLGGLAGETDTQYF. CDR3 nucleotide sequence: TGTGCCAGCAGCTTAGGAGGCCTAGCGGGAGAAACAGATACGCAGTATTTT. Together with reference TRBV7-8 and TRBJ2-3, the CDR3 gives the full variable domain: GAGVSQSPRYKVAKRGQDVALRCDPISGHVSLFWYQQALGQGPEFLTYFQNEAQLDKSGLPSDRFFAERPEGSVSTLKIQRTQQEDSAVYLCASSLGGLAGETDTQYFGPGTRLTVL.